The rows below give T cell receptor beta chains drawn from one sample of a study of glioma-infiltrating T cells after dendritic cell vaccination. Here immunoSEQ multiplex PCR was the method, and the copy in TCRdb shows in-frame clones only, minus some. The sample holds more than 70,000 clones, roughly 84% seen once. Sample: blood, taken after dendritic cell vaccination. The receptor set was obtained from a human donor with glioblastoma. CDR3s include the opening cysteine and the closing phenylalanine or tryptophan. The D gene is left open where the match is weak. Part of the rows lack a size; the others show once, few, many or a class for expanded clones.

abundance | j_gene | d_gene | v_gene | CDR3aa | CDR3nt
NA | TRBJ2-7 | TRBD1 | TRBV5-6 | CASSPGQLLEAEQYF | TGTGCCAGCAGCCCGGGACAGCTCCTTGAAGCCGAGCAGTACTTC
NA | TRBJ1-2 | NA | TRBV19 | CASSIRQGINYGYTF | TGTGCCAGTAGTATTAGGCAGGGAATTAACTATGGCTACACCTTC
NA | TRBJ1-1 | NA | TRBV2 | CASSENRPREAFF | TGTGCCAGCAGTGAAAACAGGCCCCGTGAAGCTTTCTTT
NA | TRBJ1-1 | NA | TRBV30 | CARRWGVNTEAFF | TGTGCCCGTCGGTGGGGAGTGAACACTGAAGCTTTCTTT
NA | TRBJ1-1 | NA | TRBV9 | CASGGAANTEAFF | TGTGCCAGCGGCGGGGCAGCGAACACTGAAGCTTTCTTT
NA | TRBJ1-6 | TRBD1 | TRBV18 | CASSPGTGGFSPLHF | TGTGCCAGCTCACCGGGGACAGGGGGTTTTTCACCCCTCCACTTT
NA | TRBJ2-7 | NA | TRBV19 | CASSIGWHPSGEQYF | TGTGCCAGTAGTATTGGGTGGCACCCATCAGGGGAGCAGTACTTC
NA | TRBJ2-2 | NA | TRBV30 | CASPRANTGELFF | TGTGCCTCGCCGAGGGCGAACACCGGGGAGCTGTTTTTT
NA | TRBJ2-7 | TRBD1 | TRBV7-2 | CASSLDGTGNDEQYF | TGTGCCAGCAGCTTGGACGGGACAGGGAACGACGAGCAGTACTTC
few | TRBJ2-1 | TRBD2 | TRBV7-3 | CASSSQLADYNEQFF | TGTGCCAGCAGTTCCCAGCTAGCGGACTACAATGAGCAGTTCTTC
once | TRBJ2-1 | TRBD1 | TRBV20-1 | CRVDRANEQFF | TGCAGGGTGGACAGGGCCAATGAGCAGTTCTTC
few | TRBJ1-1 | NA | TRBV4-1 | CASSQREGAFEAFF | TGCGCCAGCAGCCAAAGAGAGGGAGCTTTTGAAGCTTTCTTT
once | TRBJ2-5 | TRBD2 | TRBV19 | CASSIGTRVGETQYF | TGTGCCAGTAGTATTGGGACTAGGGTGGGAGAGACCCAGTACTTC
NA | TRBJ1-2 | NA | TRBV5-1 | CASIKGVLYGYTF | TGCGCCAGCATAAAGGGAGTGCTCTATGGCTACACCTTC
NA | TRBJ1-1 | NA | TRBV27 | CASSLRGLNTEAFF | TGTGCCAGCAGTTTGCGGGGGCTGAACACTGAAGCTTTCTTT
NA | TRBJ1-1 | NA | TRBV7-9 | CASSLQQGWNPEAFF | TGTGCCAGCAGCTTACAACAGGGATGGAACCCTGAAGCTTTCTTT
NA | TRBJ1-2 | NA | TRBV6-6 | CASNTGQGSANYGYTF | TGTGCCAGCAACACTGGCCAGGGGTCAGCTAACTATGGCTACACCTTC
once | TRBJ1-1 | NA | TRBV4-1 | CASSQVGGFTEAFF | TGCGCCAGCAGCCAAGTCGGAGGGTTCACTGAAGCTTTCTTT
NA | TRBJ1-2 | TRBD1 | TRBV7-3 | CASSFGTGYGYTF | TGTGCCAGCAGCTTCGGGACAGGGTATGGCTACACCTTC
NA | TRBJ2-3 | TRBD1 | TRBV4-1 | CASSARTGRTDTQYF | TGCGCCAGCAGCGCAAGGACAGGCCGCACAGATACGCAGTATTTT
once | TRBJ2-1 | TRBD2 | TRBV10-3 | CAISAPGSGGSSYNEQFF | TGTGCCATCAGTGCCCCGGGAAGCGGGGGAAGCTCCTACAATGAGCAGTTCTTC
NA | TRBJ1-1 | TRBD1 | TRBV18 | CASSGQGFNTEAFF | TGTGCCAGCTCGGGACAGGGTTTTAACACTGAAGCTTTCTTT
NA | TRBJ1-3 | TRBD1 | TRBV9 | CASSALTGGGNTIYF | TGTGCCAGCAGCGCCCTGACAGGGGGCGGAAACACCATATATTTT
NA | TRBJ2-5 | TRBD2 | TRBV4-1 | CASSHSGTWETQYF | TGCGCCAGCAGCCATAGCGGGACCTGGGAGACCCAGTACTTC
NA | TRBJ1-4 | TRBD1 | TRBV28 | CASSLTTGTGVGKLFF | TGTGCCAGCAGTTTAACGACCGGGACAGGGGTTGGAAAACTGTTTTTT
NA | TRBJ2-1 | TRBD2 | TRBV6-5 | CASSYSAGAYNEQFF | TGTGCCAGCAGTTACTCAGCGGGAGCCTACAATGAGCAGTTCTTC
NA | TRBJ1-2 | NA | TRBV5-6 | CASSLASGYGYTF | TGTGCCAGCAGCTTGGCCAGTGGCTATGGCTACACCTTC
NA | TRBJ1-2 | TRBD1 | TRBV6-5 | CASSYSDRGQGYTF | TGTGCCAGCAGTTACTCCGACAGGGGTCAAGGCTACACCTTC
NA | TRBJ2-5 | NA | TRBV5-5 | CASSPLGTLVQETQYF | TGTGCCAGCAGCCCTTTGGGGACACTTGTTCAAGAGACCCAGTACTTC
once | TRBJ2-7 | NA | TRBV6-5 | CASSRGQGGYEQYF | TGTGCCAGCAGCCGTGGACAGGGAGGGTACGAGCAGTACTTC
NA | TRBJ1-6 | TRBD1 | TRBV2 | CASSVTGINSPLHF | TGTGCCAGCAGTGTGACAGGGATCAATTCACCCCTCCACTTT
NA | TRBJ2-5 | TRBD1 | TRBV5-1 | CASSLGVGTDQETQYF | TGCGCCAGCAGCTTGGGAGTAGGGACAGACCAAGAGACCCAGTACTTC
few | TRBJ1-4 | NA | TRBV6-5 | CASSPPGREKLFF | TGTGCCAGCAGTCCACCTGGGCGTGAAAAACTGTTTTTT
NA | TRBJ1-3 | NA | TRBV9 | CASSGPAGRSGNTIYF | TGTGCCAGCAGCGGCCCGGCGGGGCGCTCTGGAAACACCATATATTTT
NA | TRBJ2-7 | NA | TRBV4-1 | CASSQVGLSYEQYF | TGCGCCAGCAGCCAAGTGGGACTTTCCTACGAGCAGTACTTC